These 9 T cell receptor beta chains share one sample of origin, sequenced in a study of cytomegalovirus exposure and HLA in healthy donors. With 60 Vbeta and 13 Jbeta primers, the PCR was carried out. Some clones are missing from TCRdb's copy, which holds only in-frame ones; the method was immunoSEQ multiplex PCR. The table lists approximately 200,000 clones, around 79% of them singletons. The sequencing input was PBMCs. The receptors stem from a woman aged 18-29 years in good health and CMV-seronegative.

This clone was observed once. V usage is TRBV5-6 and J usage is TRBJ1-1; no reliable D call. The CDR3 totals 14 residues. CDR1 SGHDT and CDR2 YYEEEE come from the germline V gene. Trimming left V 4 bases short and J 5 bases short, with 15 bases between. The CDR3 here is CASSTWEELTEAFF. The CDR3 bases are TGTGCCAGCAGCACCTGGGAGGAGTTAACTGAAGCTTTCTTT.

This clone was counted between two and nine times. Within the sample, other DNA sequences also encode this same CDR3. The genes are TRBV7-3 and TRBJ2-1, with 8 bases that match TRBD1. The ends lost 5 bases at V and 4 bases at J; junction bases unmatched: 7. Looked up from germline, CDR1 is SGHTA and CDR2 is FQGTGA. This CDR3 region has 15 residues. The DNA of the CDR3 is TGTGCCAGCAGCCTCCGACAGGGGATATACAATGAGCAGTTCTTC. Translating it yields CASSLRQGIYNEQFF.

The chain uses TRBV25-1 and TRBJ2-5; 12 bases match TRBD2. The CDR3 length is 18 residues. Per the germline V gene, CDR1 is MGHDK and CDR2 is SYGVNS. Germline trimming cut 8 bases from V and 3 bases from J; bases unmatched to any gene: 16. The CDR3 protein is CASGGALAGGPVEETQYF. CDR3 nucleotides: TGTGCCAGCGGGGGGGCCCTAGCGGGGGGGCCGGTCGAAGAGACCCAGTACTTC.

This chain links TRBV28 with TRBJ2-2, with 7 bases fitting TRBD1. V was clipped by 6 bases and J by 1 base; unmatched bases: 11. This CDR3 contains 17 residues. The germline CDR1 and CDR2 sequences are MDHEN and SYDVKM. CDR3 protein: CASSSITGTENTGELFF. CDR3 nucleotide sequence: TGTGCCAGCAGCTCCATTACCGGGACAGAGAACACCGGGGAGCTGTTTTTT.

The chain links TRBV5-1 to TRBJ1-1; D is uncertain. V was cut by 3 bases and J by 1 base, with 13 bases left in between. The germline gives CDR1 SGHRS, CDR2 YFSETQ. The CDR3 covers 15 residues. In DNA form, the CDR3 reads TGCGCCAGCAGCTCGGGGAGGGCGGGGAACACTGAAGCTTTCTTT. This gives the protein CASSSGRAGNTEAFF.

This clone was picked up a small number of times. The V and J genes are TRBV7-3 and TRBJ2-1; D perhaps matches TRBD1 (6 bases). From germline, CDR1 is SGHTA and CDR2 FQGTGA. V gave up 2 bases and J gave up 8 bases, with 16 bases separating them. The CDR3 spans 15 residues. CDR3 in DNA: TGTGCCAGCAGCTTATGGGCAGGGGTCGTCGATGAGCAGTTCTTC. It specifies CASSLWAGVVDEQFF. The variable domain in full, with the rest retrieved from reference TRBV7-3 and TRBJ2-1, is GAGVSQTPSNKVTEKGKYVELRCDPISGHTALYWYRQSLGQGPEFLIYFQGTGAADDSGLPNDRFFAVRPEGSVSTLKIQRTERGDSAVYLCASSLWAGVVDEQFFGPGTRLTVL.

The V call is TRBV7-2, the J call TRBJ2-3, with 7 nucleotides matching TRBD1. The CDR3 length is 16 residues. Germline CDR1 reads SGHTA; CDR2 reads FQGNSA. V lost 0 bases to trimming and J lost 2 bases; unmatched junction nucleotides: 5. The CDR3 DNA reads TGTGCCAGCAGCTTAGCTACAGGGGCCGACACAGATACGCAGTATTTT. It encodes CASSLATGADTDTQYF.

CDR3 DNA: TGTGCCAGTAGTCAGGGGGCGCGTGGCTACACCTTC. Translating gives CASSQGARGYTF. The gene calls are TRBV19 and TRBJ1-2; 8 bases fit TRBD1. Germline CDR1 reads LNHDA; CDR2 reads SQIVND (reference sequence). The length of the CDR3 is 12 residues. The junction had 3 bases not matched to a gene; V was cut back by 5 bases and J by 7 bases.

The rearrangement uses TRBV13 and TRBJ2-3, with a possible D match to TRBD1 (5 bases). The CDR3 has 15 residues. V lost 7 bases and J lost 0, with 14 bases in between. Germline assignment: CDR1 PRHDT and CDR2 FYEKMQ (reference sequence). The CDR3 spells CASTTQESSTDTQYF. CDR3 coding DNA: TGTGCCAGCACCACACAGGAATCTAGCACAGATACGCAGTATTTT.